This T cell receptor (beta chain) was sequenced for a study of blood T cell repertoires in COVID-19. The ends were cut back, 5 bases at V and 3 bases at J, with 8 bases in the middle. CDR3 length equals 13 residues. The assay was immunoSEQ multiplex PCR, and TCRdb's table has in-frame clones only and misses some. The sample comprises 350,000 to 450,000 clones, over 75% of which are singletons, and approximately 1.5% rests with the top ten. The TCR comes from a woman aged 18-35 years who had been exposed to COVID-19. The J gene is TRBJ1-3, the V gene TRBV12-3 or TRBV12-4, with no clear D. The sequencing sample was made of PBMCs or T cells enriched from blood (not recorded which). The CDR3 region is CASSQADGNTIYF. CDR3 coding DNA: TGTGCCAGCAGTCAGGCCGATGGAAACACCATATATTTT.